This T cell receptor beta chain was observed in a study of cytomegalovirus exposure and HLA in healthy donors. Study observations and caveats: Sequencing had likely introduced a cluster of highly shared sequence variants as an artifact.

Between the trimmed V and J ends, which lost 5 bases and 0 bases, there was a span of 11 bases. The CDR3 runs to 15 residues. CDR1 is SNHLY and CDR2 is FYNNEI in the germline V gene. Donors sampled were nominally healthy, though unrecorded immune exposures were likely. Vbeta (60) and Jbeta (13) primers were used in the PCR. The assay was immunoSEQ multiplex PCR, and TCRdb's table has in-frame clones only and misses some. The sample lists over 150,000 clones, roughly 79% occurring once. Of note for this clone: What it binds is unknown.

Sequenced input: PBMCs. The TCR was taken from a woman under 30 in good health and CMV-seronegative. This sequence joins TRBV2 and TRBJ1-3, with D unresolved. The CDR3 region is CASSSYPSSGNTIYF. In nucleotides, the CDR3 is TGTGCCAGCAGTTCATACCCGAGCTCTGGAAACACCATATATTTT.